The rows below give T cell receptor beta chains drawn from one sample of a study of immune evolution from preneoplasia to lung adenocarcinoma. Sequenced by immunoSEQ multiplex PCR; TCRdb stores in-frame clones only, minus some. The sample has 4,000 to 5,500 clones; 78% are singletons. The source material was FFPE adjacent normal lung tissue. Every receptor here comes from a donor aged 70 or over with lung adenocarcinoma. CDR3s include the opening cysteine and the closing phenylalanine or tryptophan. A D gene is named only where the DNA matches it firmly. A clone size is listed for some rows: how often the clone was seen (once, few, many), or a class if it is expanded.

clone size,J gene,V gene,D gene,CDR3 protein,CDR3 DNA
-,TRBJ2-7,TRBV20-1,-,CSATQGNEQYF,TGCAGTGCAACCCAGGGGAACGAGCAGTACTTC
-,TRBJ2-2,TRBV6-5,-,CASSYGWSTGELFF,TGTGCCAGCAGTTACGGGTGGTCCACCGGGGAGCTGTTTTTT
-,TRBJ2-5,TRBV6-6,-,CASTMLGETQYF,TGTGCCAGCACGATGCTGGGAGAGACCCAGTACTTC
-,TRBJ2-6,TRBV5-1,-,CASSLGSGVGANVLTF,TGCGCCAGCAGCTTGGGGTCAGGGGTCGGGGCCAACGTCCTGACTTTC
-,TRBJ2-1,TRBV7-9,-,CASSLRLSYNEQFF,TGTGCCAGCAGCTTAAGGCTATCCTACAATGAGCAGTTCTTC
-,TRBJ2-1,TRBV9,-,CASSDEGFGEQFF,TGTGCCAGCAGCGATGAGGGATTCGGCGAGCAGTTCTTC
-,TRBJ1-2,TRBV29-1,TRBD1,CSVGTGVDGYTF,TGCAGCGTTGGGACAGGGGTTGATGGCTACACCTTC
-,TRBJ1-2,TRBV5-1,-,CASSSTGSMDYTF,TGCGCCAGCAGCTCCACAGGGTCTATGGACTACACCTTC
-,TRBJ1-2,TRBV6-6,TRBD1,CASSWDRGLPPYGYTF,TGTGCCAGCAGTTGGGACAGGGGGCTCCCTCCTTATGGCTACACCTTC
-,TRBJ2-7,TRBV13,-,CASSLGGYEQYF,TGTGCCAGCAGCTTAGGCGGGTACGAGCAGTACTTC
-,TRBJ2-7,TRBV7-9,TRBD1,CASSLGQDSYEQYF,TGTGCCAGCAGCTTGGGACAGGATTCCTACGAGCAGTACTTC
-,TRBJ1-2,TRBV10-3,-,CAISDRGIGYTF,TGTGCCATCAGTGATCGGGGGATCGGCTACACCTTC
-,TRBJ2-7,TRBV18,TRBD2,CASSLAGVEEQYF,TGTGCCAGCTCACTAGCGGGAGTGGAAGAGCAGTACTTC
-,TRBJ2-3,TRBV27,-,CASSLSRRGTDTQYF,TGTGCCAGCAGTTTATCGAGGCGGGGCACAGATACGCAGTATTTT
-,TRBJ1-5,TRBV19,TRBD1,CASSEQGAEQPQHF,TGTGCCAGTAGTGAACAGGGGGCTGAGCAGCCCCAGCATTTT
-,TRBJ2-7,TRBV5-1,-,CASSLATGSYEQYF,TGCGCCAGCAGCTTGGCTACTGGGTCCTACGAGCAGTACTTC
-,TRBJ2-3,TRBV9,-,CASSGRLGTDTQYF,TGTGCCAGCAGCGGGAGACTGGGCACAGATACGCAGTATTTT
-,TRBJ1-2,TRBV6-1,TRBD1,CASSGGQGVVYDYTF,TGTGCCAGCAGTGGAGGACAGGGGGTTGTCTATGACTACACCTTC
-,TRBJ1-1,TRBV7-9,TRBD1,CASSLTGDTEAFF,TGTGCCAGCAGCCTAACAGGGGACACTGAAGCTTTCTTT
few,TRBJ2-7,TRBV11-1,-,CASSLTSYEQYF,TGTGCCAGCAGCTTAACTAGTTACGAGCAGTACTTC
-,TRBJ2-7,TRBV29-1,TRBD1,CSVAGQGNEQYF,TGCAGCGTCGCTGGACAGGGGAACGAGCAGTACTTC
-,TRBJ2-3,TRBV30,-,CAWSVLGDTQYF,TGTGCCTGGAGTGTACTAGGGGATACGCAGTATTTT
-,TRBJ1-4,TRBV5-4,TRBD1,CASSLGGGTGADEKLFF,TGTGCCAGCAGCTTGGGCGGAGGGACAGGGGCCGATGAAAAACTGTTTTTT
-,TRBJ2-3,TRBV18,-,CASSLQGPPTDTQYF,TGTGCCAGCTCCCTACAGGGTCCACCGACAGATACGCAGTATTTT
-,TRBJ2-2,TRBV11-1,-,CASSLETGELFF,TGTGCCAGCAGCCTAGAAACCGGGGAGCTGTTTTTT
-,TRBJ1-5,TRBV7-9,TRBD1,CASSATGLGQPQHF,TGTGCCAGCAGCGCGACAGGGTTGGGACAGCCCCAGCATTTT
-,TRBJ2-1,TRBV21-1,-,CASSKESRQPCNEQFF,TGTGCCAGCAGCAAAGAATCTAGACAACCGTGCAATGAGCAGTTCTTC
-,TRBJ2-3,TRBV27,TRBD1,CASSGQGTDTQYF,TGTGCCAGCAGCGGACAGGGAACAGATACGCAGTATTTT
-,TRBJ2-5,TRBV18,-,CASSFAQTETQYF,TGTGCCAGCTCATTTGCACAGACGGAGACCCAGTACTTC
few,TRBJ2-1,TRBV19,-,CASSIDQGRVSEQFF,TGTGCCAGTAGTATAGATCAGGGTCGAGTTTCTGAGCAGTTCTTC
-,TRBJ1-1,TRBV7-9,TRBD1,CASSWGQGVTEAFF,TGTGCCAGCAGCTGGGGACAGGGGGTGACTGAAGCTTTCTTT
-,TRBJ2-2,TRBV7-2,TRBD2,CASSFSSGRLSGELFF,TGTGCCAGCAGCTTTTCTAGCGGGAGGCTATCCGGGGAGCTGTTTTTT
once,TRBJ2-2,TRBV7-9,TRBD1,CAITGTGYTGELFF,TGTGCCATCACCGGGACAGGGTACACCGGGGAGCTGTTTTTT
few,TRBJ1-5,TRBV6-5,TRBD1,CASSYSGTGNQPQHF,TGTGCCAGCAGTTACTCCGGGACAGGTAATCAGCCCCAGCATTTT
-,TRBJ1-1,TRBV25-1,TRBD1,CASSELGTGGTEAFF,TGTGCCAGCAGTGAATTGGGGACAGGGGGCACTGAAGCTTTCTTT
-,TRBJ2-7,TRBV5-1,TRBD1,CASSRGTGRSYEQYF,TGCGCCAGCAGCCGTGGGACAGGGAGGTCCTACGAGCAGTACTTC
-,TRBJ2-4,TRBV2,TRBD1,CASGRDRLKNIQYF,TGTGCCAGCGGCCGGGACAGACTAAAAAACATTCAGTACTTC
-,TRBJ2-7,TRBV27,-,CASRTGMFSYEQYF,TGTGCCAGCCGGACGGGGATGTTCTCCTACGAGCAGTACTTC
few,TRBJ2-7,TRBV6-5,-,CASSYGPGIEQYF,TGTGCCAGCAGTTACGGTCCGGGGATCGAGCAGTACTTC
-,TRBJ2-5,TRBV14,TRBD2,CASSPYSGRAVGETQYF,TGTGCCAGCAGCCCATATAGCGGGAGAGCGGTGGGGGAGACCCAGTACTTC
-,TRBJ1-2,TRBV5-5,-,CASSLAVGQQYGYTF,TGTGCCAGCAGCTTGGCCGTTGGACAGCAGTATGGCTACACCTTC
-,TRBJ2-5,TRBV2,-,CASTQGSQGTQYF,TGTGCCAGCACCCAGGGGAGTCAAGGGACCCAGTACTTC
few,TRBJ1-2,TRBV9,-,CASSVDWDGYGYTF,TGTGCCAGCAGCGTAGACTGGGACGGCTATGGCTACACCTTC
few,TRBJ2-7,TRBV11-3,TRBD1,CASSLTGGREQYF,TGTGCCAGCAGCCTGACAGGGGGCCGGGAGCAGTACTTC
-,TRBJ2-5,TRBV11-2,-,CASSSTQVQYF,TGTGCCAGCAGCTCCACACAGGTCCAGTACTTC
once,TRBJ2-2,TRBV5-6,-,CASSLGGFGELFF,TGTGCCAGCAGCTTGGGGGGCTTTGGGGAGCTGTTTTTT